The 27 T cell receptor beta chains given below trace back to one sample, sequenced in a study of identical twins (dated by TCRdb to the mid-2010s). Receptor libraries were prepared by 5' RACE. The instrument was an Illumina HiSeq 2000. TCRdb reprocessed the public reads (quality trimming at Q25 with fastp, clone calling with MiXCR) and kept in-frame beta chains. Every CDR3 protein is listed once, alongside the most common genes and DNA of its rows. For this sample the table gives 650,000 to 800,000 distinct CDR3 sequences, of which 8.6% were detected only once. 0.98% of the sample belongs to the ten largest clones. A further study also used this sample, focusing on yellow fever vaccine responses in identical twins.

The sample comprised PBMCs. Receptor source: a woman under 30 in good health.

This chain connects TRBV28 to TRBJ1-5, with 9 bases that match TRBD1. In germline, CDR1 is MDHEN, CDR2 SYDVKM. The V segment lost 6 bases and the J segment 1 base; nucleotides outside the gene matches: 4. The CDR3 runs 15 residues. The DNA of the CDR3 is TGTGCCAGCAGGGTACAGGGGGCGAGCAATCAGCCCCAGCATTTT. Its protein is CASRVQGASNQPQHF.

The CDR3 DNA is TGCGCCAGCAGCAGGCCGGACTATTCCCCAGATACGCAGTATTTT. Translated: CASSRPDYSPDTQYF. The V and J genes are TRBV5-1 and TRBJ2-3; a possible D gene is TRBD2 (6 bases). The germline V gene encodes CDR1 SGHRS and CDR2 YFSETQ. This CDR3 has 15 amino acids. Between the trimmed V and J ends, which lost 4 bases and 4 bases, there was a span of 16 bases.

This clonotype has more than one count but fewer than ten. The V gene is TRBV5-1, the J gene TRBJ2-5, with TRBD1 matching over 9 bases. This CDR3 region has 14 residues. Germline V gene data show CDR1 as SGHRS and CDR2 as YFSETQ. The junction had 4 bases not matched to a gene; V was cut back by 0 bases and J by 7 bases. CDR3 protein: CASSLGTGDGTQYF. In nucleotides, the CDR3 is TGCGCCAGCAGCTTGGGGACAGGGGACGGGACCCAGTACTTC.

This sequence joins TRBV7-8 and TRBJ1-3; D gene unclear. Germline-derived CDR1 and CDR2 are SGHVS and FQNEAQ. This CDR3 spans 13 amino acids. Deletions cut 7 bases from V and 6 bases from J, with 13 bases between. The CDR3 spells CASKSGLENTIYF. In nucleotides, the CDR3 is TGTGCCAGCAAAAGTGGATTAGAAAACACCATATATTTT.

This clonotype was recorded at least ten times. V and J are TRBV12-3 or TRBV12-4 and TRBJ2-7, with 10 bases aligning to TRBD1. The CDR3 runs to 14 residues. V was pared by 4 bases and J by 7 bases, with 7 bases of the junction left unmatched. This CDR3 is CASSSGTGVGEQYF. The CDR3 bases are TGTGCCAGCAGTTCGGGGACAGGGGTGGGTGAGCAGTACTTC.

This clonotype was detected many times. This chain joins TRBV29-1 and TRBJ2-7; 7 positions agree with TRBD1. Per germline, CDR1 SQVTM and CDR2 ANQGSEA. The CDR3 is 15 amino acids. The ends lost 0 bases at V and 4 bases at J; junction bases unmatched: 9. CDR3 sequence reads: CSVEDSKTGLYEQYF. The CDR3 region has the DNA TGCAGCGTTGAAGATTCGAAGACAGGGCTGTACGAGCAGTACTTC.

J is TRBJ2-5 and V is TRBV11-2, with 14 bases identical to TRBD2. CDR3 length: 16 amino acids. Germline values: CDR1 SGHAT, CDR2 FQNNGV. V lost 4 bases and J lost 5; bases outside the gene matches: 6. The chain's CDR3 is CASSSGTSGRSETQYF. The CDR3 DNA reads as TGTGCCAGCAGCTCAGGGACTAGCGGGAGATCGGAGACCCAGTACTTC.

In its sample, this clonotype was seen many times. The rearrangement uses TRBV6-2 or TRBV6-3 and TRBJ2-7; TRBD2 matches at 7 bases. The V and J ends lost 5 bases and 3 bases, in that order; junction bases with no gene match: 7. The CDR3 has 14 residues. Germline V gives CDR1 MNHEY, CDR2 SVGEGT. The CDR3 reads CASSHQGGVYEQYF. The CDR3 DNA sequence: TGTGCCAGCAGTCACCAGGGAGGGGTCTACGAGCAGTACTTC.

This chain links TRBV5-1 with TRBJ2-2, with no clear D. V lost 2 bases, J lost 2 bases, and 10 bases lay in between. The CDR3 consists of 15 residues. The germline V gene has CDR1 SGHRS and CDR2 YFSETQ. The CDR3 DNA reads TGCGCCAGCAGCTTCCAGAGGACCAACACCGGGGAGCTGTTTTTT. This gives the protein CASSFQRTNTGELFF.

This sequence joins TRBV5-1 and TRBJ2-1; maybe TRBD2 (6 bases). The V end lost 3 bases, the J end lost 7 bases, and 17 bases lay between the germline ends. This CDR3 has 15 amino acids. CDR1 is SGHRS, CDR2 YFSETQ, per germline. The CDR3 DNA reads as TGCGCCAGCAGCTCTTACCCGGGAGCTCCAAATGAGCAGTTCTTC. Protein sequence: CASSSYPGAPNEQFF.

The chain joins TRBV7-2 to TRBJ2-7, with 8 bases matching TRBD1. In germline, CDR1 is SGHTA, CDR2 FQGNSA. This CDR3 is built from 15 residues. The V gene end was trimmed by 1 base and the J gene end by 3 bases; junction bases not matched to a gene: 5. The CDR3 sequence: CASSLGTGWGYEQYF. CDR3 bases: TGTGCCAGCAGCTTAGGGACAGGGTGGGGCTACGAGCAGTACTTC.

There are many counts of this clonotype. V is TRBV9 and J is TRBJ1-1; maybe TRBD1 (5 bases). The CDR3 is 13 residues long. Germline V gene data show CDR1 as SGDLS and CDR2 as YYNGEE. Trimming shortened V by 3 bases and J by 6 bases, and 12 bases separated the two germline ends. Written as DNA, the CDR3 is TGTGCCAGCAGCGCCGACGGGGGGGCTGAAGCTTTCTTT. This translates into CASSADGGAEAFF.

The rearrangement joins TRBV5-8 to TRBJ2-7; 8 nucleotides align to TRBD1. Per germline, CDR1 SGHTS and CDR2 YDEGEE. The CDR3 has 14 amino acids. J lost 7 bases, V lost 0 bases, and 6 bases had no gene match. The DNA for the CDR3 is TGTGCCAGCAGCTTGGGCAGGGGGCTTGGGGAGCAGTACTTC. Its translation is CASSLGRGLGEQYF.

This clonotype was seen many times. The chain has TRBV6-1 and TRBJ1-5; D is unresolved. This CDR3 is built from 15 residues. Germline assignment: CDR1 MNHNS and CDR2 SASEGT. V dropped 3 bases and J dropped 1 base, with 10 bases sitting between them. CDR3 in DNA: TGTGCCAGCAGTGATAAGGGCGGGAGCAATCAGCCCCAGCATTTT. Translating it yields CASSDKGGSNQPQHF.

In its sample, this clonotype was seen many times. The CDR3, as DNA: TGTGCCATCAGGGCCCAGGGCGTAGATACGCAGTATTTT. It yields the protein CAIRAQGVDTQYF. The chain employs TRBV10-3 and TRBJ2-3, with D possibly TRBD1 on 5 matching bases. Germline CDR1 is ENHRY and CDR2 is SYGVKD. Trimming cost V 6 bases and J 5 bases, with 12 bases left between them. This CDR3 is built from 13 residues.

This sequence joins TRBV7-2 and TRBJ2-1; a possible D gene is TRBD1 (5 bases). CDR1 and CDR2 (germline): SGHTA, FQGNSA. The V and J ends lost 4 bases and 2 bases respectively, with 15 bases between them. The CDR3 is made up of 16 amino acids. The CDR3 DNA follows: TGTGCCAGCAGCTCGACTTCAGACAGTCCCTACAATGAGCAGTTCTTC. Amino acid sequence: CASSSTSDSPYNEQFF.

This clonotype was observed at least ten times. V is TRBV11-2 and J is TRBJ2-1, with 12 bases that match TRBD2. The CDR3 contains 18 residues. Germline lookup yields CDR1 SGHAT and CDR2 FQNNGV. The V and J ends lost 5 bases and 4 bases, in that order; junction bases with no gene match: 12. This chain's CDR3 is CASSPPTGGLAGYNEQFF. DNA for the CDR3: TGTGCCAGCAGCCCCCCAACGGGAGGACTAGCGGGGTACAATGAGCAGTTCTTC.

The chain joins TRBV12-3 or TRBV12-4 to TRBJ2-1; the D gene is possibly TRBD2 (6 bases). The germline V and J ends were trimmed by 4 bases and 5 bases, with 18 bases remaining between them. CDR3 length equals 16 residues. CDR3 nucleotide sequence: TGTGCCAGCAGTTGGGGCGGCAGCGGGCTCGACAATGAGCAGTTCTTC. It codes for CASSWGGSGLDNEQFF.

The rearrangement uses TRBV6-5 and TRBJ2-3; no clear D gene. The CDR3 totals 14 residues. The V end was cut by 3 bases, the J end by 4 bases, with 11 bases between. CDR1 is MNHEY and CDR2 is SVGAGI in the germline V gene. The DNA for the CDR3 is TGTGCCAGCAGTTATAGTCAGATCGCAGATACGCAGTATTTT. Protein product: CASSYSQIADTQYF.

This clonotype has a count of ten or more. The chain couples TRBV5-1 to TRBJ2-3; no clear D. The length of the CDR3 is 15 residues. CDR1 SGHRS and CDR2 YFSETQ come from the germline V gene. V was trimmed by 0 bases and J by 0 bases, leaving 8 bases between them. CDR3 region: CASSLGEISTDTQYF. The CDR3 DNA reads TGCGCCAGCAGCTTGGGAGAAATTAGCACAGATACGCAGTATTTT.

This clonotype showed up many times. The chain uses TRBV11-2 and TRBJ2-7, with D perhaps TRBD1 or TRBD2 (5 bases each). This CDR3 spans 13 amino acids. With 3 bases removed from V and 5 bases from J, the gap between germline ends came to 11 bases. Germline V gives CDR1 SGHAT, CDR2 FQNNGV. The CDR3 coding sequence is TGTGCCAGCAGCTTCGGGGCGATCGACGAGCAGTACTTC. Its translation: CASSFGAIDEQYF.

This rearrangement joins TRBV10-3 to TRBJ2-2; D perhaps matches TRBD2 (5 bases). V was trimmed by 4 bases and J by 3 bases, leaving 9 bases between them. CDR3 length: 14 amino acids. From germline, CDR1 is ENHRY and CDR2 SYGVKD. CDR3 region: CAISGGSYTGELFF. The DNA of the CDR3 is TGTGCCATCAGTGGAGGGTCGTACACCGGGGAGCTGTTTTTT.

The rearrangement uses TRBV20-1 and TRBJ2-5, with D possibly TRBD1 on 6 matching bases. Trimming cost V 6 bases and J 5 bases, with 16 bases left between them. CDR3 length: 13 amino acids. CDR1 and CDR2 from the germline V gene are DFQATT and SNEGSKA (reference sequence). The DNA of the CDR3 is TGCAGTGCCCGAGTCTCAGGGGCGGAGACCCAGTACTTC. This sequence encodes CSARVSGAETQYF.

This clonotype was detected many times. The chain recombines TRBV20-1 with TRBJ2-7; D possibly corresponds to TRBD2 (6 bases). The germline V gene encodes CDR1 DFQATT and CDR2 SNEGSKA (reference sequence). V was cut by 0 bases and J by 3 bases, with 6 bases left in between. There are 12 residues in the CDR3. DNA for the CDR3: TGCAGTGCTAGAGAGGACTACTACGAGCAGTACTTC. It yields the protein CSAREDYYEQYF.

This clonotype was seen a single time. This chain links TRBV30 with TRBJ1-2; D gene ambiguous. CDR3 size: 13 residues. In germline, CDR1 is GTSNPN, CDR2 SVGIG (reference sequence). Trimming took off 5 bases at V and 4 bases at J, with 14 bases between the two ends. DNA for the CDR3: TGTGCCTGGGGACCAAACGGAGGCTATGGCTACACCTTC. It codes for CAWGPNGGYGYTF.

This clonotype appeared a few times. V usage is TRBV6-1 and J usage is TRBJ2-6; D not certain. V was pared by 4 bases and J by 3 bases, with 10 bases between. CDR1 and CDR2 from the germline V gene are MNHNS and SASEGT. The CDR3 runs 15 residues. The CDR3 region is CASSGGTLGANVLTF. The CDR3, as DNA: TGTGCCAGCAGTGGAGGTACGCTTGGGGCCAACGTCCTGACTTTC.

The chain links TRBV5-1 to TRBJ1-1, with D possibly TRBD1 on 5 matching bases. V was pared by 0 bases and J by 1 base, with 10 bases between. CDR3 length equals 15 residues. CDR1 and CDR2 (germline): SGHRS, YFSETQ. DNA for the CDR3: TGCGCCAGCAGCTTGGTTGGGGCAGCGAACACTGAAGCTTTCTTT. Its protein is CASSLVGAANTEAFF.